The rows below give T cell receptor beta chains drawn from one sample of a study of T cell changes during pregnancy in multiple sclerosis. Clones were read by immunoSEQ multiplex PCR, and TCRdb kept only the in-frame ones, dropping some. Of tens of thousands of clones listed, roughly 90% are singletons. The specimen comprised CD8+ T cells from peripheral blood mononuclear cells, sampled in the third trimester of pregnancy. These receptors all stem from a female donor with multiple sclerosis, enrolled in a pregnancy study. Each CDR3 is given with its conserved first and last residue. The order of the fields is clone size, V gene, D gene, J gene, CDR3 length, CDR3 protein, CDR3 DNA. D genes are given only for firm matches. Clone size is stated in some rows and not others, as once, few, many or a class when expanded.

-	TRBV15	-	TRBJ1-1	13	CATSRRGAIEAFF	TGTGCCACCAGCCGGCGTGGGGCTATTGAAGCTTTCTTT
-	TRBV9	TRBD1	TRBJ2-7	16	CASSSWGTGDSYEQYF	TGTGCCAGCAGCTCCTGGGGGACAGGGGACTCCTACGAGCAGTACTTC
-	TRBV19	TRBD2	TRBJ2-1	14	CASSTTGGGNEQFF	TGTGCCAGTAGTACCACGGGAGGGGGCAATGAGCAGTTCTTC
-	TRBV5-1	-	TRBJ1-5	16	CASSEHQARGNQPQHF	TGCGCCAGCAGCGAACATCAGGCCCGGGGAAATCAGCCCCAGCATTTT
-	TRBV12-5	TRBD1	TRBJ1-2	16	CASGLIPGQGSWGYTF	TGTGCTAGTGGTTTGATTCCGGGACAGGGGTCTTGGGGCTACACCTTC
-	TRBV2	-	TRBJ1-1	14	CASRKREQNTEAFF	TGTGCCAGCAGGAAGAGGGAGCAGAACACTGAAGCTTTCTTT
once	TRBV27	TRBD1	TRBJ1-5	15	CASSLRGRSDQPQHF	TGTGCCAGCAGTTTGAGGGGGCGATCGGATCAGCCCCAGCATTTT
-	TRBV2	-	TRBJ2-1	13	CASSEGPNNEQFF	TGTGCCAGCAGTGAAGGGCCGAACAATGAGCAGTTCTTC
-	TRBV4-1	TRBD2	TRBJ2-1	16	CASSQEPAGGIDEQFF	TGCGCCAGCAGCCAAGAGCCAGCGGGGGGGATAGATGAGCAGTTCTTC
-	TRBV27	TRBD2	TRBJ2-3	15	CASFGLAGAVDTQYF	TGTGCCAGCTTTGGACTAGCGGGAGCAGTAGATACGCAGTATTTT
-	TRBV5-1	-	TRBJ2-1	14	CASSEGSSGNEQFF	TGCGCCAGCAGCGAGGGATCCTCGGGCAATGAGCAGTTCTTC
medium-sized	TRBV5-4	-	TRBJ2-2	15	CASSADLANTGELFF	TGTGCCAGCAGCGCGGACTTAGCTAACACCGGGGAGCTGTTTTTT
-	TRBV6-5	TRBD1	TRBJ1-2	15	CASSLRQGAPVGYTF	TGTGCCAGCAGTCTAAGACAGGGGGCTCCGGTTGGCTACACCTTC
once	TRBV7-3	TRBD2	TRBJ2-1	14	CASSAGGGYNEQFF	TGTGCCAGCAGCGCTGGCGGGGGCTACAATGAGCAGTTCTTC
-	TRBV7-9	-	TRBJ2-3	12	CASTTTLGTQYF	TGTGCCAGCACCACGACTCTTGGTACGCAGTATTTT
-	TRBV5-5	-	TRBJ1-1	14	CASSLFLLNTEAFF	TGTGCCAGCAGCTTGTTTCTTTTGAACACTGAAGCTTTCTTT
-	TRBV2	TRBD1	TRBJ1-4	18	CASWGPWDRVATNEKLFF	TGTGCCAGCTGGGGGCCATGGGACAGGGTGGCAACTAATGAAAAACTGTTTTTT
once	TRBV27	TRBD1	TRBJ1-4	14	CASSSWTGNEKLFF	TGTGCCAGCAGTTCTTGGACAGGGAATGAAAAACTGTTTTTT
-	TRBV28	-	TRBJ1-1	13	CASSLGGNTEAFF	TGTGCCAGCAGTTTGGGGGGTAACACTGAAGCTTTCTTT
-	TRBV25-1	-	TRBJ1-1	13	CASTNGGAQEAFF	TGTGCCAGCACGAACGGGGGGGCGCAAGAAGCTTTCTTT
-	TRBV11-2	TRBD2	TRBJ2-5	14	CASSLGSGGKTQYF	TGTGCCAGCAGCTTAGGTAGCGGGGGAAAGACCCAGTACTTC
few	TRBV4-3	TRBD2	TRBJ2-2	15	CASSQESGGAGELFF	TGCGCCAGCAGCCAAGAAAGCGGGGGTGCAGGGGAGCTGTTTTTT
-	TRBV5-1	-	TRBJ1-6	14	CASSFGVGSSPLHF	TGCGCCAGCAGCTTCGGGGTTGGGAGTTCACCCCTCCACTTT
-	TRBV7-2	-	TRBJ1-1	16	CASSLPSNRMNTEAFF	TGTGCCAGCAGCTTACCTTCAAACAGAATGAACACTGAAGCTTTCTTT
-	TRBV6-5	-	TRBJ2-7	14	CASSSPGASYEQYF	TGTGCCAGCAGTTCCCCGGGAGCCTCCTACGAGCAGTACTTC
-	TRBV27	TRBD1	TRBJ2-1	12	CASSTGVNEQFF	TGTGCCAGCAGCACAGGGGTCAATGAGCAGTTCTTC
-	TRBV5-6	-	TRBJ2-3	11	CASAEADTQYF	TGTGCCAGCGCCGAGGCTGATACGCAGTATTTT
-	TRBV27	-	TRBJ2-7	12	CASRTGSYEQYF	TGTGCCAGCAGGACAGGTTCCTACGAGCAGTACTTC
-	TRBV28	-	TRBJ2-3	15	CASTLGGQGFRTQYF	TGTGCCAGCACCCTTGGGGGACAAGGTTTCCGAACGCAGTATTTT
-	TRBV7-9	-	TRBJ2-2	15	CASSLITTGTGELFF	TGTGCCAGCAGCCTGATCACGACAGGAACCGGGGAGCTGTTTTTT
-	TRBV4-3	-	TRBJ2-5	13	CASSQVPGETQYF	TGCGCCAGCAGCCAAGTACCAGGAGAGACCCAGTACTTC
-	TRBV12-5	TRBD1	TRBJ1-4	15	CASGRGQGTNEKLFF	TGTGCTAGTGGTCGCGGACAGGGAACTAATGAAAAACTGTTTTTT
-	TRBV5-5	-	TRBJ1-5	15	CASSLTGGMDQPQHF	TGTGCCAGCAGCTTGACCGGGGGGATGGATCAGCCCCAGCATTTT
few	TRBV19	-	TRBJ1-1	14	CASSIWQANTEAFF	TGTGCCAGTAGTATCTGGCAGGCTAACACTGAAGCTTTCTTT
-	TRBV4-2	TRBD1	TRBJ1-1	18	CANDITRQDRVGGTEAFF	TGTGCCAACGACATAACCCGCCAGGACAGGGTCGGGGGAACTGAAGCTTTCTTT
-	TRBV29-1	TRBD1	TRBJ2-7	12	CSAADRVHEQYF	TGCAGCGCCGCTGACAGGGTTCACGAGCAGTACTTC
-	TRBV19	-	TRBJ2-1	13	CASSMSIDNEQFF	TGTGCCAGTAGTATGTCAATAGACAATGAGCAGTTCTTC
-	TRBV7-9	-	TRBJ1-5	15	CASSPPEVEGQPQHF	TGTGCCAGCAGCCCACCCGAGGTTGAGGGCCAGCCCCAGCATTTT
-	TRBV19	TRBD1	TRBJ2-7	15	CASSRDRGLSYEQYF	TGTGCCAGTAGTAGGGACAGGGGTTTATCCTACGAGCAGTACTTC
once	TRBV9	TRBD2	TRBJ2-7	14	CASSASGTTYEQYF	TGTGCCAGCAGCGCTAGCGGGACGACCTACGAGCAGTACTTC
once	TRBV19	TRBD1	TRBJ1-2	15	CASSGTGGEGYGYTF	TGTGCCAGTAGCGGGACAGGGGGCGAGGGATATGGCTACACCTTC
-	TRBV2	-	TRBJ1-1	17	CASSEFALQGLGTEAFF	TGTGCCAGCAGTGAATTTGCCCTCCAGGGATTGGGCACTGAAGCTTTCTTT
-	TRBV19	TRBD1	TRBJ2-7	15	CASRPTGTGLDEQYF	TGTGCCAGTAGACCGACCGGGACAGGGTTGGACGAGCAGTACTTC
-	TRBV9	TRBD2	TRBJ2-1	14	CASSAGLADHEQFF	TGTGCCAGCAGCGCGGGACTAGCGGACCATGAGCAGTTCTTC
-	TRBV9	-	TRBJ2-2	16	CASSEDGGPYTGELFF	TGTGCCAGCAGCGAGGACGGAGGACCGTACACCGGGGAGCTGTTTTTT
-	TRBV6-1	-	TRBJ2-7	14	CASSESGDPYEQYF	TGTGCCAGCAGTGAGTCGGGAGATCCCTACGAGCAGTACTTC
-	TRBV30	-	TRBJ2-1	15	CAWSSPSAVYNEQFF	TGTGCCTGGAGTTCCCCCTCGGCGGTATACAATGAGCAGTTCTTC
-	TRBV6-5	-	TRBJ1-3	15	CASSPMLAGGNTIYF	TGTGCCAGCAGTCCTATGCTGGCGGGTGGAAACACCATATATTTT
-	TRBV11-2	-	TRBJ2-1	15	CASSPSDRLYNEQFF	TGTGCCAGCAGCCCCAGTGACAGATTATACAATGAGCAGTTCTTC
-	TRBV7-9	-	TRBJ2-3	18	CASSLWKSGSPLGDTQYF	TGTGCCAGCAGCTTATGGAAGAGCGGGTCGCCCTTGGGCGATACGCAGTATTTT
-	TRBV5-5	-	TRBJ2-7	15	CASSLDAGGSYEQYF	TGTGCCAGCAGCTTGGACGCGGGTGGATCCTACGAGCAGTACTTC
-	TRBV27	-	TRBJ2-3	16	CASSLRQGGVTDTQYF	TGTGCCAGCAGTCTTAGACAAGGGGGTGTTACAGATACGCAGTATTTT